The source of this TCR beta chain is a study of blood T cell repertoires in COVID-19. This clone turned up a few times. This CDR3 contains 16 residues. From germline, CDR1 is SGHDT and CDR2 YYEEEE. The V gene lost 1 base and the J gene lost 0 bases, with 11 bases spanning the gap. Sequencing used immunoSEQ multiplex PCR; TCRdb keeps in-frame clones, though not all of them. The sample includes 200,000 to 250,000 clones, approximately 77% of them seen just once. The sequencing sample was made of peripheral blood. The chain has TRBV5-6 and TRBJ1-5; possibly TRBD1 for D (6 bases). The sequence derives from a woman of 80 years or more with acute or convalescent COVID-19. Here the CDR3 DNA reads TGTGCCAGCAGCTTGTTGACAGGAGATAGCAATCAGCCCCAGCATTTT. This codes for CASSLLTGDSNQPQHF.